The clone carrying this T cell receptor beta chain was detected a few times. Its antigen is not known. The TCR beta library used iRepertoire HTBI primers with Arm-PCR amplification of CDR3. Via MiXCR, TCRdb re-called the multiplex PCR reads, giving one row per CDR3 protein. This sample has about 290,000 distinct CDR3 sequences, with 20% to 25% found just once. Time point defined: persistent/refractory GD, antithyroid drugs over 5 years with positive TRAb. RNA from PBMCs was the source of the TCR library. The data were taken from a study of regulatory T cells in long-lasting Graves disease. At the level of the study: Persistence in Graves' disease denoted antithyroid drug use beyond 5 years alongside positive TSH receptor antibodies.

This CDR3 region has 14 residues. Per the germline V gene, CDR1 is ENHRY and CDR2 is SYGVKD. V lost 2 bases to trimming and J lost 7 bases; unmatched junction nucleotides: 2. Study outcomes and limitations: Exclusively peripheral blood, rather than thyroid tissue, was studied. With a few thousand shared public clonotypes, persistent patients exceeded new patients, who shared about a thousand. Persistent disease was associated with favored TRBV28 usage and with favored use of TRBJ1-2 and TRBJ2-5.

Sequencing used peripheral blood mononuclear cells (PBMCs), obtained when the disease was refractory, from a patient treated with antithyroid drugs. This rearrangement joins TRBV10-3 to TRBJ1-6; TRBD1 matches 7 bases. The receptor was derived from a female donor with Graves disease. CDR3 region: CAISETGENSPLHF. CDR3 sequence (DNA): TGTGCCATCAGTGAGACAGGGGAAAATTCACCCCTCCACTTT.